This entry is about one TCR beta chain. Its antigen is not known. This CDR3 spans 13 amino acids. Per the germline V gene, CDR1 is SGHRS and CDR2 is YFSETQ. Trimming took off 0 bases at V and 8 bases at J, with 11 bases between the two ends. The sample comes from a study of T cells after yellow fever vaccination. Whole-study context: Any fraction with a low cell number was prepared using SMART-Seq v4 Ultra Low Input. General study findings and limits: It was a weaker secondary response, yet one that peaked faster, at day 5 versus 15. Most clones from primary vaccination resurfaced after the booster (around 97% CD4, 75% to 90% CD8).

A process of 5'RACE template switching, which added a universal primer site and UMIs, was used to make TCR cDNA. TCRdb independently ran MiXCR on the 5' RACE reads; one entry per CDR3 protein. Among fewer than 450,000 distinct CDR3 sequences listed, roughly 8.3% were seen once. This clonotype originated in a man aged 18 to 29 who received the YFV17D yellow fever vaccine. The V and J genes are TRBV5-1 and TRBJ1-2; a weak D match, TRBD1 (5 bases). Sequenced here: PBMCs, sampled about 41 days after the first yellow fever vaccination. CDR3 loop: CASSLVLQVGYTF. The CDR3 nucleotides read TGCGCCAGCAGCTTGGTCCTACAGGTCGGCTACACCTTC.